This T cell receptor beta chain was obtained from a study of blood T cell repertoires in COVID-19. Sequencing used immunoSEQ multiplex PCR; TCRdb keeps in-frame clones, though not all of them. The data contain around 100,000 clones, roughly 88% of them singletons. Trimming removed 5 bases at V and 6 bases at J, with 25 bases between. CDR3 length: 17 amino acids. Germline values: CDR1 SGHTA, CDR2 FQGNSA. Specimen: peripheral blood. This clonotype was obtained from a human donor in a cohort sampled during active COVID-19. This rearrangement joins TRBV7-2 to TRBJ1-1; perhaps TRBD1 as D (5 bases). CDR3 region: CASSHMAGISLIAEAFF. CDR3 nucleotides: TGTGCCAGCAGCCATATGGCAGGGATCTCCTTGATCGCTGAAGCTTTCTTT.